The 9 T cell receptor beta chains below come from one sample, sequenced in a study of vaccination effects on CD4 cells after COVID-19. Produced via immunoSEQ multiplex PCR; TCRdb's table is partial and in-frame only. The sample has about 25,000 clones; roughly 70% are singletons. Their antigens are not known. Antigen-specific CD4+ T cell clonotypes were called by their expansion after viral peptide-pool culture in ViraFEST. With 10 to 11 days of culture completed, CD4+ T cells were isolated. Vaccine recipients, nucleocapsid antibody negative, had no prior SARS-CoV-2 infection. The sample here was CD4+ T cells from PBMCs cultured with HCoV-NL63 spike peptides, taken before COVID-19 vaccination. The receptors here all came from a human donor who received a COVID-19 vaccine.

The chain has TRBV10-2 and TRBJ1-5, with a possible D match to TRBD1 (6 bases). V dropped 4 bases and J dropped 6 bases, with 16 bases sitting between them. Germline CDR1 WSHSY, CDR2 SAAADI. The CDR3 runs to 15 residues. The CDR3 spells CASSGQAHAAQPQHF. In DNA form, the CDR3 reads TGCGCCAGCAGTGGACAGGCTCATGCGGCTCAGCCCCAGCATTTT.

V is TRBV4-1 and J is TRBJ2-5; TRBD1 might be the D (6 bases). Trimming took off 1 base at V and 5 bases at J, with 14 bases between the two ends. The CDR3 has 15 residues. The V gene's germline CDR1 is MGHRA and CDR2 YSYEKL. The CDR3, as DNA: TGCGCCAGCAGCCAAGCTAGATCCCAGGGGGAGACCCAGTACTTC. As protein: CASSQARSQGETQYF.

In its sample, this clone is medium-sized (0.01 to 0.1%). The rearrangement links TRBV6-5 to TRBJ2-7; perhaps TRBD2 as D (7 bases). This CDR3 comprises 16 residues. Germline V gene data show CDR1 as MNHEY and CDR2 as SVGAGI. Trimming pared 1 base from V and 7 bases from J, leaving 20 bases between. The CDR3 nucleotides read TGTGCCAGCAGTTACTGGGCGGGGGACACGAGAGGAGAGCAGTACTTC. This gives the protein CASSYWAGDTRGEQYF.

This chain uses TRBV11-3 with TRBJ2-1; no firm D call. The CDR3 is made up of 16 amino acids. Germline-derived CDR1 and CDR2 are SGHNT and YENEEA. V was pared by 1 base and J by 0 bases, with 10 bases between. The CDR3 is CASSLGQLGSYNEQFF. The CDR3 bases are TGTGCCAGCAGCTTAGGGCAATTAGGCTCCTACAATGAGCAGTTCTTC.

By sample share, this clone is medium-sized (0.01 to 0.1%). The chain has TRBV3-1 (or the pseudogene TRBV3-2) and TRBJ2-5; a weak D match, TRBD1 (5 bases). Trimming cost V 1 base and J 2 bases, with 11 bases left between them. The CDR3 sequence is 15 residues long. Looked up from germline, CDR1 is LGHDT and CDR2 is YNNKEL (reference sequence). The chain's CDR3 is CASSQAQVLQETQYF. DNA of the CDR3: TGTGCCAGCAGCCAAGCACAGGTTCTTCAAGAGACCCAGTACTTC.

J is TRBJ2-1 and V is TRBV18, with a weak D call TRBD2 (5 bases). Germline CDR1 reads KGHSH; CDR2 reads LQKENI. The V end was cut by 5 bases, the J end by 1 base, with 12 bases between. The CDR3 consists of 15 residues. This chain's CDR3 is CASSSREGSYNEQFF. In DNA form, the CDR3 reads TGTGCCAGCTCAAGCCGAGAGGGTTCCTACAATGAGCAGTTCTTC.

The CDR3 loop is CASSTQTPYTGELFF. CDR3 nucleotides: TGTGCCAGCAGCACCCAGACACCCTACACCGGGGAGCTGTTTTTT. The chain is built from TRBV2 and TRBJ2-2; D not resolved. Trimming pared 6 bases from V and 3 bases from J, leaving 14 bases between. The V gene's germline CDR1 is SNHLY and CDR2 FYNNEI. The CDR3 is made up of 15 amino acids.

The chain's CDR3 is CASSPGGTKQETQYF. CDR3 DNA sequence: TGTGCCAGCAGTCCGGGGGGGACAAAACAAGAGACCCAGTACTTC. The V gene is TRBV11-2, the J gene TRBJ2-5; 8 nucleotides match TRBD2. Germline V gene data show CDR1 as SGHAT and CDR2 as FQNNGV. CDR3 length: 15 residues. V shed 6 bases, J shed 2 bases, and the junction held 8 bases outside the gene matches.

The V and J genes are TRBV6-5 and TRBJ1-1; TRBD1 matches at 7 bases. The CDR3 is 15 residues long. Trimming removed 0 bases from V and 6 bases from J; junction bases left unmatched: 7. Germline CDR1 and CDR2: MNHEY and SVGAGI. Here the CDR3 DNA reads TGTGCCAGCAGTTACTCGTGGGCAGGGGGGGCTGAAGCTTTCTTT. It translates to CASSYSWAGGAEAFF.